This is a list of T cell receptor beta chains from one sample in a study of T cell repertoires in cytomegalovirus infection. No antigen is known for these receptors. TCRdb reprocessed the reads with MiXCR, giving one entry per CDR3 protein. The sample consists of some 99,000 distinct CDR3 sequences, 29% of them appearing once. The sequenced sample was CD8+ T cells from cultured PBMCs, obtained from culture after CMV antigen stimulation. These receptors were collected from a human donor in good health (CMV status not recorded). Some clones in this sample may be carry-over from other donors' samples. CDR3s include the opening cysteine and the closing phenylalanine or tryptophan. The D gene is left open where the match is weak. The size entry is marked missing in some rows and otherwise reads once, few, many or a size class.

d_call	v_call	j_call	clone_size	cdr3_nt	cdr3_aa
TRBD1	TRBV7-8	TRBJ2-7	.	TGTGCCAGCAGCGACCTACAGGGGGGAAACTACGAGCAGTACTTC	CASSDLQGGNYEQYF
.	TRBV10-3	TRBJ2-7	few	TGTGCCATCAGTGAATTGAGCTCCTACGAGCAGTACTTC	CAISELSSYEQYF
.	TRBV5-6	TRBJ1-2	many	TGTGCCAGCAGCTTGTGGTCAGATACCTATGGCTACACCTTC	CASSLWSDTYGYTF
.	TRBV2	TRBJ2-1	many	TGTGCCAGCAGCTACTCTGCAGACGGGACCGATGAGCAGTTCTTC	CASSYSADGTDEQFF
.	TRBV6-1	TRBJ1-6	.	TGTGCCAGCAGTGGTTCGGTCCATAATTCACCCCTCCACTTT	CASSGSVHNSPLHF
TRBD1	TRBV6-1	TRBJ2-3	few	TGTGCCAGCAGCATTGGACAGGGCACAGATACGCAGTATTTT	CASSIGQGTDTQYF
TRBD1	TRBV5-8	TRBJ2-1	.	TGTGCCAGCAGCTTAGGGTGGACAGGGGCGTTCAATGAGCAGTTCTTC	CASSLGWTGAFNEQFF
.	TRBV29-1	TRBJ1-4	.	TGCAGCGTGCTGACTGGGAGAAATGAAAAACTGTTTTTT	CSVLTGRNEKLFF
.	TRBV20-1	TRBJ1-4	few	TGCAGTGCTAGAGCGTACTACCTCCAGGGAGAAAAACTGTTTTTT	CSARAYYLQGEKLFF
.	TRBV27	TRBJ2-5	.	TGTGCCAGCAGTTCCGGAGGGGGACCTCAGAAGACCCAGTACTTC	CASSSGGGPQKTQYF
TRBD1	TRBV6-5	TRBJ2-3	.	TGTGCCAGCACCCTGAGACAGGGCTATGGTACGCAGTATTTT	CASTLRQGYGTQYF
.	TRBV27	TRBJ2-5	few	TGTGCCAGCAGTGCCACCCCGGGCCAGACCCAGTACTTC	CASSATPGQTQYF
.	TRBV20-1	TRBJ2-7	.	TGCAGTGCTAGAGGGGGGACTTTTGCCTACGAGCAGTACTTC	CSARGGTFAYEQYF
.	TRBV5-4	TRBJ2-5	once	TGTGCCAGCAGCTTAGGGACTGAAAAAGCGGAGACCCAGTACTTC	CASSLGTEKAETQYF
.	TRBV11-2	TRBJ1-1	many	TGTGCCAGCAGCCCCTACCGGGGGACTGAAGCTTTCTTT	CASSPYRGTEAFF
.	TRBV7-3	TRBJ2-2	.	TGTGCCAGCAGCTTACCCGACAGCTTAAACACCGGGGAGCTGTTTTTT	CASSLPDSLNTGELFF
TRBD1	TRBV27	TRBJ1-5	.	TGTGCCAGCAGTTTATCAGGGCAGGGGGGTCAGCCCCAGCATTTT	CASSLSGQGGQPQHF
.	TRBV6-1	TRBJ2-5	.	TGTGCCAGCAGTGAAGCTACTACCCAGTACTTC	CASSEATTQYF
TRBD1	TRBV12-3/TRBV12-4	TRBJ1-1	.	TGTGCCAGCAGCGATGACAGGGGTGGGTACACTGAAGCTTTCTTT	CASSDDRGGYTEAFF
.	TRBV7-2	TRBJ2-3	.	TGTGCCAGCAGCTTAGCCATAGGGTGGGCGCAGTATTTT	CASSLAIGWAQYF
TRBD1	TRBV7-9	TRBJ2-2	few	TGTGCCAGCAACGGACAGGGGACGATCGGGGAGCTGTTTTTT	CASNGQGTIGELFF
.	TRBV27	TRBJ2-5	.	TGTGCCAGCAGTTTATCAAGTCGGGGGGAGACCCAGTACTTC	CASSLSSRGETQYF
.	TRBV27	TRBJ2-3	.	TGTGCCAGCAGTTTAGAGGGCGGGGGCGCAGATACGCAGTATTTT	CASSLEGGGADTQYF
TRBD1	TRBV27	TRBJ2-3	.	TGTGCCAGCAGTACCCGGACAGGGGGTGGAGATACGCAGTATTTT	CASSTRTGGGDTQYF
.	TRBV24-1	TRBJ2-3	.	TGTGCCACCAGTGATTTGCACGACAGTCCAGATACGCAGTATTTT	CATSDLHDSPDTQYF
TRBD2	TRBV11-2	TRBJ2-3	few	TGTGCCAGCAGCTTACAAAGCGGGGGGGTATCAGATACGCAGTATTTT	CASSLQSGGVSDTQYF
.	TRBV28	TRBJ1-1	.	TGTGCCAGCAGTCCACCACGGGGGGCTGAAGCTTTCTTT	CASSPPRGAEAFF
TRBD1	TRBV6-1	TRBJ1-2	.	TGTGCCACCCACTCTGACATTGGACAGGGGGCGCATCGACATGGCTACACCTTC	CATHSDIGQGAHRHGYTF
.	TRBV19	TRBJ1-2	many	TGTGCCAGTAGTATCACCTCCTCGTCCTATGGCTACACCTTC	CASSITSSSYGYTF
.	TRBV7-6	TRBJ2-2	many	TGTGCCAGCAGTCCGGGTCCTTACACCGGGGAGCTGTTTTTT	CASSPGPYTGELFF
.	TRBV29-1	TRBJ1-1	few	TGCAGCGGGGAGGGAAACACTGAAGCTTTCTTT	CSGEGNTEAFF
TRBD1	TRBV28	TRBJ1-5	few	TGTGCCAGCAGTTTGACAGGGAATGGCAATCAGCCCCAGCATTTT	CASSLTGNGNQPQHF
.	TRBV5-1	TRBJ1-1	few	TGCGCCAGCAGCTCCGGGGACCTAATGAACACTGAAGCTTTCTTT	CASSSGDLMNTEAFF
TRBD1	TRBV12-3/TRBV12-4	TRBJ1-4	few	TGTGCCAGCAGTCGGCGTAAGGACACAGGGGATCTGAGCGAAAAACTGTTTTTT	CASSRRKDTGDLSEKLFF
.	TRBV15	TRBJ1-1	few	TGTGCCACCGGAGGTATTTTCTCGAACACTGAAGCTTTCTTT	CATGGIFSNTEAFF
TRBD1	TRBV7-8	TRBJ1-2	.	TGTGCCAGCAGCGGGACAGGGGTAGCCTATGGCTACACCTTC	CASSGTGVAYGYTF
.	TRBV27	TRBJ2-2	many	TGTGCCAGCAGTTTACAGGGCGTCGGGGAGCTGTTTTTT	CASSLQGVGELFF
TRBD1	TRBV29-1	TRBJ1-1	once	TGCAGCGTTGGGGAGACAGGGGTGAACACTGAAGCTTTCTTT	CSVGETGVNTEAFF
.	TRBV20-1	TRBJ1-1	.	TGCAGTGTTATACCGATGAACACTGAAGCTTTCTTT	CSVIPMNTEAFF
.	TRBV27	TRBJ1-6	.	TGTGCCAGCCCTCCGGGGGGCTCCTATAATTCACCCCTCCACTTT	CASPPGGSYNSPLHF
TRBD1	TRBV7-2	TRBJ1-1	many	TGTGCCAGCAGCCCCGGGGACAGCATGATGAACACTGAAGCTTTCTTT	CASSPGDSMMNTEAFF
.	TRBV7-8	TRBJ2-7	few	TGTGCCAGCAGCCCCGGGACGGGACTCTACGAGCAGTACTTC	CASSPGTGLYEQYF
.	TRBV6-5	TRBJ2-6	few	TGTGCCAGCAGAATTCAAGACTCTGGGGCCAACGTCCTGACTTTC	CASRIQDSGANVLTF
.	TRBV28	TRBJ2-1	.	TGTGCCAGCAGTTTATCCGGGATAGCCTACAATGAGCAGTTCTTC	CASSLSGIAYNEQFF
.	TRBV5-1	TRBJ1-1	.	TGCGCCAGCAGCTTGGGGGCGAATGACGCTTTCTTT	CASSLGANDAFF
.	TRBV28	TRBJ1-5	few	TGTGCCAGCAGTTCCGTCGAGACAGATAGCAATCAGCCCCAGCATTTT	CASSSVETDSNQPQHF
.	TRBV15	TRBJ2-5	medium-sized	TGTGCCACCAGCAGTCATGCCGGCGAGACCCAGTACTTC	CATSSHAGETQYF
TRBD2	TRBV29-1	TRBJ2-3	few	TGCAGCGTTGAGCTTGGGACTAGCGGGTTTAGGAATACGCAGTATTTT	CSVELGTSGFRNTQYF
.	TRBV4-2	TRBJ2-7	.	TGTGCCAGCAGCCATGTCGGGGACTCCTACGAGCAGTACTTC	CASSHVGDSYEQYF
.	TRBV2	TRBJ2-7	.	TGTGCCAGCAGTGGGGGAATCCGCTACGAGCAGTACTTC	CASSGGIRYEQYF
.	TRBV3-1	TRBJ1-1	.	TGTGCCAGCAGCCCCGTACAGGGTAATTCGGTCCCTGAAGCTTTCTTT	CASSPVQGNSVPEAFF
TRBD1	TRBV7-6	TRBJ1-1	.	TGTGCCAGCAGCCCGACAGGGGTCACTGAAGCTTTCTTT	CASSPTGVTEAFF
TRBD1	TRBV6-1	TRBJ1-2	few	TGTGCCAGCCTCGCGAACAGGGGGCGAGTCTATGGCTACACCTTC	CASLANRGRVYGYTF
.	TRBV9	TRBJ1-2	.	TGTGCCAGCAGGCACGATCGGGGGGGAAGGGCCTATGGCTACACCTTC	CASRHDRGGRAYGYTF
TRBD1	TRBV6-5	TRBJ2-7	many	TGTGCCAGCAGTTACTCAGGGGGCTATTACGAGCAGTACTTC	CASSYSGGYYEQYF